Listed below are T cell receptor beta chains from one sample, sequenced in a study of Ad26.COV2.S vaccination and SARS-CoV-2 variants. This table comes from immunoSEQ multiplex PCR, and its TCRdb copy is limited to in-frame clones, with some not included. The table lists 200,000 to 300,000 clones, 70% to 90% of them singletons, with about 2.8% in the top ten. Sequenced here: peripheral blood, sampled in a trial of Ad26.COV2.S vaccine versus placebo. Receptors originate from a person between 18 and 59 years old who received the Ad26.COV2.S COVID-19 vaccine or a placebo. CDR3s leave out the opening cysteine and the closing phenylalanine or tryptophan. A D gene is named only where the DNA matches it firmly.

d_gene	v_gene	len	j_gene	CDR3aa
NA	TRBV21-1	11	TRBJ2-1	ASSKAARYEQF
NA	TRBV15	13	TRBJ2-1	ATSRLLAGEYEQF
TRBD2	TRBV5-6	13	TRBJ2-3	ASRRIAGAKDTQY
NA	TRBV7-8	14	TRBJ1-2	ASSLEGWYREDGYT
NA	TRBV4-3	12	TRBJ2-1	ASSPRSSYNEQF
NA	TRBV10-2	14	TRBJ1-1	ASSEIRIEMNTEAF
NA	TRBV24-1	9	TRBJ2-3	ATESADTQY
NA	TRBV6-5	12	TRBJ2-4	ASSRTLAKNIQY
NA	TRBV30	10	TRBJ1-2	AWSAGNYGYT
NA	TRBV12-5	15	TRBJ2-1	ASGLVMGVGSYNEQF
NA	TRBV5-4	10	TRBJ1-2	ASSLEDRVQT
NA	TRBV19	8	TRBJ1-2	ASGSYGYT
NA	TRBV6-5	12	TRBJ1-4	ASSRRREDEKLF
NA	TRBV5-6	11	TRBJ1-5	ASSLGINQPQH
TRBD2	TRBV6-5	14	TRBJ2-2	ASSYSNLAGAGELF
NA	TRBV3-1/TRBV3-2	15	TRBJ1-2	ASSPHGRQGANYGYT
TRBD2	TRBV5-1	15	TRBJ2-1	ASSFGLAGGPYNEQF
TRBD1	TRBV7-8	11	TRBJ1-5	ASSRTGNQPQH
NA	TRBV5-8	14	TRBJ2-3	ASSLEGRGSTDTQY
NA	TRBV7-2	14	TRBJ2-3	ASSFTGGPSPDTQY
NA	TRBV10-3	12	TRBJ2-3	AATGDFSTDTQY
NA	TRBV30	12	TRBJ2-7	AWSVGYVAYEQY
NA	TRBV13	12	TRBJ2-3	ASSFSGSTDTQY
NA	TRBV6-2/TRBV6-3	13	TRBJ1-5	ASSYQATSNQPQH
NA	TRBV15	15	TRBJ1-4	ATSRDRGRAFNEKLF
NA	TRBV19	13	TRBJ1-5	ASSWGHRSNQPQH
NA	TRBV6-5	13	TRBJ1-1	ASNHRDIGYGEAF
NA	TRBV5-1	10	TRBJ2-3	ASSLSTDTQY
TRBD2	TRBV5-4	13	TRBJ2-1	ASSLTSGGGNEQF
NA	TRBV30	11	TRBJ1-1	AWSRQPNTEAF
NA	TRBV5-8	13	TRBJ2-7	ASIERRGSSYEQY
NA	TRBV12-3/TRBV12-4	11	TRBJ2-5	ASSLNFQETQY
NA	TRBV10-3	11	TRBJ2-5	AISEQHGETQY
NA	TRBV11-2	14	TRBJ2-1	ASSFGGESSYNEQF
NA	TRBV12-3/TRBV12-4	10	TRBJ1-2	ATRKGSYGYT
TRBD2	TRBV19	13	TRBJ2-3	ASSIGVAGGGRQY
TRBD1	TRBV4-3	14	TRBJ2-7	ASSLRPGQGFNEQY
NA	TRBV7-2	11	TRBJ1-5	ASSPGAGQPQH
NA	TRBV5-5	10	TRBJ1-5	ASSLGDQPQH
NA	TRBV2	12	TRBJ2-7	ASNRDRFSYEQY
NA	TRBV30	12	TRBJ2-1	AWSVLYPYNEQF
NA	TRBV18	12	TRBJ2-3	ASSQTSSTDTQY
NA	TRBV5-6	12	TRBJ2-7	ASSLGRAVYEQY
NA	TRBV25-1	14	TRBJ2-2	ASVGDTEAGGGELF
TRBD2	TRBV4-3	13	TRBJ2-7	ASSPYRSGVYEQY
TRBD1	TRBV18	13	TRBJ1-5	ASSDGTGKDQPQH
NA	TRBV2	14	TRBJ2-3	ASSPEAGRRTDTQY
NA	TRBV6-4	13	TRBJ2-1	ASSDQGSGYNEQF
TRBD1	TRBV7-2	13	TRBJ2-3	ASSLRQGKTDTQY
NA	TRBV11-2	13	TRBJ2-2	ASSLVRLNTGELF
TRBD2	TRBV7-3	12	TRBJ2-7	ASSLRGGTYEQY
TRBD1	TRBV4-3	13	TRBJ2-2	ASSQVGTDNGELF
TRBD2	TRBV29-1	8	TRBJ2-1	SAIAGTQF
NA	TRBV30	11	TRBJ1-5	AWLRGPHQPQH
TRBD2	TRBV5-1	13	TRBJ2-5	ASSLEGLVRETQY
NA	TRBV5-6	9	TRBJ1-2	ASSLVSNYT
NA	TRBV6-5	13	TRBJ2-1	ASSPIDGSYNEQF
NA	TRBV27	13	TRBJ2-5	ASSFSGAGEETQY
TRBD1	TRBV19	12	TRBJ1-1	ASSATGFWTEAF
TRBD1	TRBV11-2	15	TRBJ1-3	ASSRRDRVLSGNTIY